This T cell receptor beta chain comes out of a study of T cells in Graves' hyperthyroidism and ophthalmopathy. Of note for this clonotype: Its antigen remains unidentified. A much larger clone differs by one base, so this may be a read error.

Calling Graves' hyperthyroidism stable meant ophthalmopathy did not progress within 18 months. The study excluded patients with uncontrolled infection, other autoimmune disease, pregnancy or lactation. The CDR3 covers 14 residues. V was pared by 1 base and J by 4 bases, with 10 bases between. In germline, CDR1 is LGHNT, CDR2 FRNRAP. The TCR beta CDR3 regions underwent amplification using RNA transcripts as the source. An initial round of RT-PCR targeting the TCR CDR3 relied on the HTBI primer set. Using its own MiXCR run on the multiplex PCR reads, TCRdb lists one record per CDR3 protein. The sample contains fewer than 750,000 distinct CDR3 sequences, 40% to 55% of which appear only once. Whole-study findings and limits: Most clonotypes expanded in the thyroid (above 0.001) were also present in blood.

The TCR comes from a woman aged 18-29 years with Graves' hyperthyroidism. The material sequenced was peripheral blood or thyroid tissue (not recorded which). The chain is built from TRBV12-5 and TRBJ1-1; tentatively, D is TRBD1 (5 bases). In nucleotides, the CDR3 is TGTGCTAGTGGTTTGGCAGGGAGCGTCACTGAAGCTTTCTTT. Translation gives CASGLAGSVTEAFF.